A single sample gave rise to the 18 T cell receptor beta chains below, sequenced in a study of T cells after yellow fever vaccination. TCRdb ran MiXCR on the 5' RACE reads and lists one entry per CDR3 protein. This sample has approximately 160,000 distinct CDR3 sequences; roughly 6.2% occur once, and the top ten carry roughly 3%. Here the sequenced sample was CD4+ T cells sorted from PBMCs, taken on the day of the first yellow fever vaccination. These receptors came from a man in his late teens or twenties who received the YFV17D yellow fever vaccine.

This clonotype appeared many times. The genes are TRBV28 and TRBJ2-1; 13 positions match TRBD2. CDR3 length equals 18 residues. The J segment lost 0 bases and the V segment lost 3 bases, leaving 5 bases of the junction unmatched. Germline CDR1 MDHEN, CDR2 SYDVKM. CDR3 sequence (DNA): TGTGCCAGCAGTTTTGTGACTAGCGGGGGGATCTCCTACAATGAGCAGTTCTTC. Its translation: CASSFVTSGGISYNEQFF.

This clonotype was counted at least ten times. This chain connects TRBV9 to TRBJ2-1; D may correspond to TRBD1 or TRBD2 (6 bases each). From germline, CDR1 is SGDLS and CDR2 YYNGEE. V lost 5 bases and J 0 bases, leaving 15 bases between the germline ends. The CDR3 is 16 amino acids. The CDR3: CASSENGGSSYNEQFF. The CDR3 DNA reads TGTGCCAGCAGTGAGAACGGGGGCAGCTCCTACAATGAGCAGTTCTTC.

In this sample, this clonotype turned up a few times. The chain recombines TRBV29-1 with TRBJ1-5, with D possibly being TRBD1 (5 bases). Germline loops: CDR1 SQVTM, CDR2 ANQGSEA. V was trimmed by 5 bases and J by 1 base, leaving 12 bases between them. This CDR3 region has 14 residues. The CDR3 spells CSVSSGGSNQPQHF. The CDR3, as DNA: TGCAGCGTTTCCTCGGGGGGGAGCAATCAGCCCCAGCATTTT.

This clonotype was seen a few times. The chain uses TRBV20-1 and TRBJ1-4; no clear D gene. The germline V gene encodes CDR1 DFQATT and CDR2 SNEGSKA (reference sequence). This CDR3 is built from 12 residues. Trimming cost V 6 bases and J 13 bases, with 18 bases left between them. CDR3 nucleotide sequence: TGCAGTGCCCCCTGGGAGTCCGGGGTACTGTTTTTT. Its protein is CSAPWESGVLFF.

This clonotype has just a few counts. This sequence joins TRBV7-2 and TRBJ1-1; D uncertain. The germline gives CDR1 SGHTA, CDR2 FQGNSA. The ends were cut back, 5 bases at V and 7 bases at J, with 17 bases in the middle. This CDR3 is 14 amino acids long. CDR3 amino acids: CASSQTRGGSEAFF. The CDR3 bases are TGTGCCAGCAGCCAAACCCGGGGAGGGAGTGAAGCTTTCTTT.

This clonotype has at least ten counts. The chain joins TRBV6-6 to TRBJ1-6, with D hard to call. The V and J ends lost 8 bases and 9 bases respectively, with 11 bases between them. Germline V lookup: CDR1 MNHNY, CDR2 SVGAGI (reference sequence). The CDR3 has 12 amino acids. CDR3 residues: CASGQDSSPLHF. CDR3 sequence (DNA): TGTGCCAGCGGCCAGGATAGTTCACCCCTCCACTTT.

This clonotype was recorded at least ten times. The genes are TRBV18 and TRBJ2-3, with a tentative D call TRBD2 (7 bases). Germline V gene sequence: CDR1 KGHSH, CDR2 LQKENI. V gave up 3 bases and J gave up 9 bases, with 13 bases separating them. The CDR3 is 13 residues long. In DNA, the CDR3 is TGTGCCAGCTCACCGAGCGGGACATCCACGCAGTATTTT. Translated, it gives CASSPSGTSTQYF.

The CDR3 sequence is CATSRDPGQGGEQYF. The DNA for the CDR3 is TGTGCCACCAGCAGAGATCCAGGACAGGGAGGCGAGCAGTACTTC. This chain links TRBV15 with TRBJ2-7, with 8 bases aligning to TRBD1. Germline loops: CDR1 LNHNV, CDR2 YYDKDF (reference sequence). The CDR3 is 15 amino acids. Germline trimming cut 0 bases from V and 6 bases from J; bases unmatched to any gene: 7.

This clonotype was observed a handful of times. The chain employs TRBV13 and TRBJ1-2; a weak D match, TRBD1 (6 bases). The CDR3 has 14 amino acids. The V gene's germline CDR1 is PRHDT and CDR2 FYEKMQ (reference sequence). The ends were cut back, 2 bases at V and 3 bases at J, with 10 bases in the middle. The CDR3: CASSLQGSYYGYTF. CDR3 sequence (DNA): TGTGCCAGCAGCTTACAGGGGTCGTACTATGGCTACACCTTC.

This clonotype has ten or more counts. The chain uses TRBV7-3 and TRBJ1-1; no clear D. Germline V gives CDR1 SGHTA, CDR2 FQGTGA. V was cut by 5 bases and J by 5 bases, with 15 bases left in between. The CDR3 extends over 14 amino acids. CDR3 nucleotide sequence: TGTGCCAGCAGCCCCCATCCTCAAGGGACTGAAGCTTTCTTT. Encoded protein: CASSPHPQGTEAFF.

The chain has TRBV5-6 and TRBJ2-6; 8 bases are shared with TRBD1. V lost 2 bases and J lost 4; bases outside the gene matches: 2. This CDR3 spans 15 amino acids. CDR1 is SGHDT, CDR2 YYEEEE, per germline. The CDR3 protein is CASSFRGLGANVLTF. CDR3 coding DNA: TGTGCCAGCAGCTTCAGGGGGCTCGGGGCCAACGTCCTGACTTTC.

This clonotype was counted at least ten times. Compared with germline, one end of the junction differs, possibly owing to a read error. The rearrangement uses TRBV7-2 and TRBJ1-3; no clear D. This CDR3 has 15 residues. Per the germline V gene, CDR1 is SGHTA and CDR2 is FQGNSA. CDR3 in amino acids: CASSPDGNSGSTIYF. CDR3 nucleotides: TGTGCCAGCAGCCCGGACGGGAACTCGGGAAGCACCATATATTTT.

At least ten counts were recorded for this clonotype. V is TRBV4-2 and J is TRBJ2-3; D not resolved. There are 15 residues in the CDR3. Per the germline V gene, CDR1 is LGHNA and CDR2 is YNFKEQ. V was shortened by 1 base and J by 1 base, with 9 bases between the two germline ends. The CDR3 region is CASSQGSRGTDTQYF. CDR3 nucleotide sequence: TGTGCCAGCAGCCAAGGGAGTCGGGGCACAGATACGCAGTATTTT.

This clonotype showed up many times. V usage is TRBV5-1 and J usage is TRBJ1-6; 9 bases map to TRBD1. V lost 4 bases, J lost 1 base, and 3 bases stayed unmatched. Germline V lookup: CDR1 SGHRS, CDR2 YFSETQ. This CDR3 comprises 16 residues. The DNA for the CDR3 is TGCGCCAGCAGCCCCGGACAGGGGTCCTATAATTCACCCCTCCACTTT. It is translated as CASSPGQGSYNSPLHF.

This chain connects TRBV7-8 to TRBJ1-1; a possible D gene is TRBD1 (5 bases). The V gene's germline CDR1 is SGHVS and CDR2 FQNEAQ. The ends were cut back, 6 bases at V and 0 bases at J, with 23 bases in the middle. The CDR3 runs 18 residues. The CDR3 sequence: CASSSRAGQRGMNTEAFF. The CDR3, as DNA: TGTGCCAGCAGTTCAAGGGCAGGGCAAAGAGGGATGAACACTGAAGCTTTCTTT.

This clonotype came up once. This rearrangement joins TRBV10-3 to TRBJ1-1, with D perhaps matching TRBD1 (5 bases). This CDR3 spans 13 amino acids. Germline assignment: CDR1 ENHRY and CDR2 SYGVKD. Trimming stripped 11 bases from V and 1 base from J, with 14 bases between. CDR3 nucleotides: TGTGCCGCCGCCGGCAGGGCGAACACTGAAGCTTTCTTT. Translation gives CAAAGRANTEAFF.

This clonotype was found a few times. The genes are TRBV7-2 and TRBJ2-5; D gene uncertain. Deletions cut 1 base from V and 0 bases from J, with 6 bases between. The CDR3 runs to 14 residues. Per the germline V gene, CDR1 is SGHTA and CDR2 is FQGNSA. The CDR3 loop is CASSLGHHQETQYF. The CDR3 coding sequence is TGTGCCAGCAGCTTAGGACACCACCAAGAGACCCAGTACTTC.

The V and J genes are TRBV7-2 and TRBJ1-6, with TRBD1 matching over 7 bases. The length of the CDR3 is 12 residues. CDR1 is SGHTA and CDR2 is FQGNSA in the germline V gene. The junction had 4 bases not matched to a gene; V was cut back by 8 bases and J by 9 bases. In nucleotides, the CDR3 is TGTGCCAGCCAGGGGGGGGGTTCACCCCTCCACTTT. Residues: CASQGGGSPLHF.